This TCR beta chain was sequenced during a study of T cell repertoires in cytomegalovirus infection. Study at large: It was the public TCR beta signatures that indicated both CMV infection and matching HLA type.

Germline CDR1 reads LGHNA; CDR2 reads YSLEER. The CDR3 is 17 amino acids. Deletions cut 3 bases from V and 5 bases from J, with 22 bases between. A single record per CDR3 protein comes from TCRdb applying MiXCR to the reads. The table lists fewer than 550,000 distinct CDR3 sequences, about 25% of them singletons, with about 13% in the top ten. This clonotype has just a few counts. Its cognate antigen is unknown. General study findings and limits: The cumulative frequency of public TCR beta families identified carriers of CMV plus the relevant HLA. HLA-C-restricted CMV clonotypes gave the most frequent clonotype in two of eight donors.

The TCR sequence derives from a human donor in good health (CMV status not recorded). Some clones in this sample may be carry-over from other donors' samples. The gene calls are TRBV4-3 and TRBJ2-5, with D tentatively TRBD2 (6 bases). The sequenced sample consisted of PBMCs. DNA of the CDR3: TGCGCCAGCAGCCAGACCCCGGGACTCTCAGGAGGGGAGACCCAGTACTTC. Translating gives CASSQTPGLSGGETQYF.